Presented here are 18 T cell receptor beta chains from one specimen sequenced in a study of T cell responses to AZD1222 COVID-19 vaccine. The repertoire was sequenced with immunoSEQ multiplex PCR; TCRdb's copy has only in-frame clones and lacks some. The table lists approximately 130,000 clones, roughly nine tenths of them singletons. Sequences were derived from peripheral blood, sampled 28 days after the second AZD1222 dose. Every receptor here comes from an adult who received the AZD1222 COVID-19 vaccine.

CDR3 sequence (DNA): TGTGCCAGCTCACCACTGAGACTAGCGGGTTTGAACACCGGGGAGCTGTTTTTT. Encoded protein: CASSPLRLAGLNTGELFF. The chain links TRBV18 to TRBJ2-2, with 10 nucleotides matching TRBD2. The V gene's germline CDR1 is KGHSH and CDR2 LQKENI. Losses at the gene ends were 1 base for V and 1 base for J; bases not matched to a gene: 6. The length of the CDR3 is 18 residues.

The chain joins TRBV4-3 to TRBJ1-1; D remains ambiguous. The germline V and J ends were trimmed by 0 bases and 5 bases, with 7 bases remaining between them. This CDR3 comprises 13 residues. Germline V lookup: CDR1 LGHNA, CDR2 YSLEER. The CDR3 region is CASSQDGWTEAFF. The CDR3 nucleotides are TGCGCCAGCAGCCAAGATGGGTGGACTGAAGCTTTCTTT.

DNA of the CDR3: TGTGCCAGCAGTTACTCGCTCGGGCCCTACAATGAGCAGTTCTTC. This gives the protein CASSYSLGPYNEQFF. The chain recombines TRBV6-5 with TRBJ2-1; the D is unclear. The CDR3 is 15 residues long. Germline CDR1 is MNHEY and CDR2 is SVGAGI. V lost 0 bases and J 2 bases, leaving 8 bases between the germline ends.

The gene calls are TRBV30 and TRBJ1-1; D gene ambiguous. Trimming cost V 1 base and J 3 bases, with 9 bases left between them. The CDR3 loop spans 13 amino acids. CDR1 is GTSNPN, CDR2 SVGIG, per germline (reference sequence). The CDR3 nucleotides are TGTGCCTGGAGTGCTCTAGAGGACACTGAAGCTTTCTTT. As protein: CAWSALEDTEAFF.

The rearrangement links TRBV6-4 to TRBJ1-2, with a possible D match to TRBD1 (5 bases). Germline V lookup: CDR1 MRHNA, CDR2 SNTAGT. Trimming removed 0 bases from V and 4 bases from J, with 12 bases in between. CDR3 size: 15 residues. The CDR3 loop reads CASSDSGGPVYGYTF. The CDR3 DNA reads as TGTGCCAGCAGTGACTCGGGGGGACCCGTCTATGGCTACACCTTC.

The chain has TRBV11-2 and TRBJ2-7, with 9 bases identical to TRBD2. The germline CDR1 and CDR2 sequences are SGHAT and FQNNGV. After removal of 0 bases from V and 7 bases from J, the junction contained 1 base not matched to a gene. There are 13 residues in the CDR3. The CDR3 sequence is CASSLEAGGEQYF. CDR3 nucleotide sequence: TGTGCCAGCAGCTTAGAAGCGGGGGGAGAGCAGTACTTC.

The chain carries TRBV5-8 and TRBJ2-7; D is ambiguous. Germline-derived CDR1 and CDR2 are SGHTS and YDEGEE. This CDR3 spans 15 amino acids. V dropped 0 bases and J dropped 3 bases, with 13 bases sitting between them. This chain's CDR3 is CASSLGSEPFYEQYF. For the CDR3, the DNA is TGTGCCAGCAGCTTGGGGTCGGAGCCCTTCTACGAGCAGTACTTC. The full variable domain, its missing parts supplied by reference TRBV5-8 and TRBJ2-7, is EAGVTQSPTHLIKTRGQQATLRCSPISGHTSVYWYQQALGLGLQFLLWYDEGEERNRGNFPPRFSGRQFPNYSSELNVNALELEDSALYLCASSLGSEPFYEQYFGPGTRLTVT.

The chain is built from TRBV7-9 and TRBJ1-2, with D tentatively TRBD1 (6 bases). In germline, CDR1 is SEHNR, CDR2 FQNEAQ (reference sequence). Trimming pared 1 base from V and 4 bases from J, leaving 10 bases between. This CDR3 spans 14 amino acids. CDR3 region: CASSLGDTLYGYTF. CDR3 DNA: TGTGCCAGCAGCTTAGGGGACACCCTCTATGGCTACACCTTC.

The J gene is TRBJ2-7, the V gene TRBV10-3, with 8 bases lining up with TRBD1. In germline, CDR1 is ENHRY, CDR2 SYGVKD. This CDR3 spans 14 amino acids. Losses at the gene ends were 6 bases for V and 0 bases for J; bases not matched to a gene: 4. CDR3 sequence reads: CAIRGTGHSYEQYF. CDR3 sequence (DNA): TGTGCCATCAGGGGGACAGGACACTCCTACGAGCAGTACTTC.

The chain employs TRBV7-3 and TRBJ1-1; tentative D call: TRBD1 (6 bases). Germline V CDR1 and CDR2: SGHTA, FQGTGA. This CDR3 is 15 amino acids long. The V gene lost 5 bases and the J gene lost 1 base, with 14 bases spanning the gap. CDR3 bases: TGTGCCAGCAGCATGTACAGGGCGGAGAACACTGAAGCTTTCTTT. It translates to CASSMYRAENTEAFF. Full variable domain (remainder filled in from reference TRBV7-3 and TRBJ1-1): GAGVSQTPSNKVTEKGKYVELRCDPISGHTALYWYRQSLGQGPEFLIYFQGTGAADDSGLPNDRFFAVRPEGSVSTLKIQRTERGDSAVYLCASSMYRAENTEAFFGQGTRLTVV.

CDR3 sequence reads: CASSDFSGSHEQFF. DNA of the CDR3: TGTGCCAGCAGTGACTTTTCCGGGAGTCATGAGCAGTTCTTC. The chain uses TRBV25-1 and TRBJ2-1; D might be TRBD2 (6 bases). Trimming cost V 3 bases and J 8 bases, with 14 bases left between them. The length of the CDR3 is 14 residues. CDR1 MGHDK and CDR2 SYGVNS come from the germline V gene.

The genes are TRBV3-1 (or the pseudogene TRBV3-2) and TRBJ1-5; D is perhaps TRBD1 (5 bases). Germline values: CDR1 LGHDT, CDR2 YNNKEL (reference sequence). Trimming took off 1 base at V and 0 bases at J, with 10 bases between the two ends. CDR3 length equals 16 residues. CDR3 coding DNA: TGTGCCAGCAGCCAAGGCGCGCAGGGTAGCAATCAGCCCCAGCATTTT. Its protein product is CASSQGAQGSNQPQHF.

CDR3 in amino acids: CASSSGSGTDTQYF. For the CDR3, the DNA is TGTGCCAGCAGTTCCGGATCGGGCACAGATACGCAGTATTTT. This sequence joins TRBV6-6 and TRBJ2-3, with no clear D. The germline CDR1 and CDR2 sequences are MNHNY and SVGAGI (reference sequence). With 4 bases removed from V and 1 base from J, the gap between germline ends came to 9 bases. The CDR3 has 14 amino acids.

The V gene is TRBV6-5, the J gene TRBJ1-3, with a weak D call TRBD1 (5 bases). V gave up 5 bases and J gave up 0 bases, with 11 bases separating them. CDR3 length: 15 residues. CDR1 is MNHEY and CDR2 is SVGAGI in the germline V gene. The CDR3 loop is CASSPDISSGNTIYF. Here the CDR3 DNA reads TGTGCCAGCAGTCCGGACATCTCCTCTGGAAACACCATATATTTT.

V and J are TRBV12-3 or TRBV12-4 and TRBJ1-1, with a possible D match to TRBD1 (5 bases). Trimming pared 8 bases from V and 4 bases from J, leaving 11 bases between. The CDR3 has 12 amino acids. The CDR3 protein is CASGPQGTEAFF. In DNA form, the CDR3 reads TGTGCCAGCGGGCCTCAGGGCACTGAAGCTTTCTTT.

This clone appeared once. The rearrangement joins TRBV7-2 to TRBJ1-4, with D uncertain. This CDR3 is 14 amino acids long. The germline V gene has CDR1 SGHTA and CDR2 FQGNSA. V lost 4 bases and J lost 8, with 14 bases in between. The CDR3 nucleotides read TGTGCCAGCAGCTACGCCCGAGGAGAAGAAAAACTGTTTTTT. Translating it yields CASSYARGEEKLFF.

The rearrangement joins TRBV2 to TRBJ1-2, with TRBD1 as a possible D gene (6 bases). V was pared by 7 bases and J by 4 bases, with 16 bases between. The CDR3 runs 14 residues. Germline V lookup: CDR1 SNHLY, CDR2 FYNNEI. CDR3 sequence (DNA): TGTGCCAGCAACCGGGACACCCTTAGCTATGGCTACACCTTC. It encodes CASNRDTLSYGYTF.

Worth noting for this clone: The junction does not match germline at one end; this may be a read error. This chain connects TRBV5-6 to TRBJ1-1, with 10 bases fitting TRBD1. This CDR3 contains 13 residues. Germline V gene lookup returns CDR1 SGHDT and CDR2 YYEEEE. This CDR3 is CASSKGQGRLEGF. The CDR3, as DNA: TGTGCCAGCAGCAAGGGACAGGGGCGCTTGGAGGGTTTT.